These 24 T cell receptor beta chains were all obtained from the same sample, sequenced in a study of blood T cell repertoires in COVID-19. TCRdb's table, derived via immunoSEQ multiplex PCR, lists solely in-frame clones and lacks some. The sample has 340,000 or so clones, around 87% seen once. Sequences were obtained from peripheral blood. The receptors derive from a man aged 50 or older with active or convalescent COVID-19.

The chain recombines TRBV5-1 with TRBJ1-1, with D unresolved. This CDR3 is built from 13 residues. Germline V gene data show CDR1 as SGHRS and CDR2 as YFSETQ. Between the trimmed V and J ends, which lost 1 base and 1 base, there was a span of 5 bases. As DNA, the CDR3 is TGCGCCAGCAGCTTGTATCCGAACACTGAAGCTTTCTTT. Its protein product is CASSLYPNTEAFF.

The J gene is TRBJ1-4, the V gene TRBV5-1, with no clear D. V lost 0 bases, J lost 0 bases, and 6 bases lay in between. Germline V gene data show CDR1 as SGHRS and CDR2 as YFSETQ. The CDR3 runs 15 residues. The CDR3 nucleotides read TGCGCCAGCAGCTTGGACGGGGCAACTAATGAAAAACTGTTTTTT. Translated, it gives CASSLDGATNEKLFF.

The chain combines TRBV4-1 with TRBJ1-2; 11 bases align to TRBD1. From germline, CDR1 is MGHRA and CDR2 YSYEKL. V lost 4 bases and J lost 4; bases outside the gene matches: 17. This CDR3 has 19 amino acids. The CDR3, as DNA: TGCGCCAGCAGCCTTGTTACCGGGACAGGGGGTTCGGGGGGCTATGGCTACACCTTC. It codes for CASSLVTGTGGSGGYGYTF.

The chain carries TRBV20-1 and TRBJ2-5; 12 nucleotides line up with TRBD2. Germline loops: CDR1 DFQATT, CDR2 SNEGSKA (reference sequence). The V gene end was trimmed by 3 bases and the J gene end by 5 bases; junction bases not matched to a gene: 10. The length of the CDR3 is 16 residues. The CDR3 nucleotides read TGCAGTGCTAGTCCTAGCGGGAGGGCCTCTTCGGAGACCCAGTACTTC. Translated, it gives CSASPSGRASSETQYF.

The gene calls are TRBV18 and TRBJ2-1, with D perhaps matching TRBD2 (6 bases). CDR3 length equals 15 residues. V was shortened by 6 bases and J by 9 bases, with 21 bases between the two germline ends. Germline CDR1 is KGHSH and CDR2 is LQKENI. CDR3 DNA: TGTGCCAGCTCGGAGGGATATGGGGAGTGGAGTGAGCAGTTCTTC. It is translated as CASSEGYGEWSEQFF.

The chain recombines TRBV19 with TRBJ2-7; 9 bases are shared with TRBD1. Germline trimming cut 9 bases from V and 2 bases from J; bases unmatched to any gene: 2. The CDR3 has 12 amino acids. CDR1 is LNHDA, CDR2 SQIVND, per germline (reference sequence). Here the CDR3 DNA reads TGTGCCAGGAGACAGGGGGCCTACGAGCAGTACTTC. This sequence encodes CARRQGAYEQYF.

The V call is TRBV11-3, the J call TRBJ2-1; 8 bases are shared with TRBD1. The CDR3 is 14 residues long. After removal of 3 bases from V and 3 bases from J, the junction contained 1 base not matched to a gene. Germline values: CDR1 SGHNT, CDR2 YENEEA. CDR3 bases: TGTGCCAGCAGCTTCGGACAGGGCTACAATGAGCAGTTCTTC. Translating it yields CASSFGQGYNEQFF.

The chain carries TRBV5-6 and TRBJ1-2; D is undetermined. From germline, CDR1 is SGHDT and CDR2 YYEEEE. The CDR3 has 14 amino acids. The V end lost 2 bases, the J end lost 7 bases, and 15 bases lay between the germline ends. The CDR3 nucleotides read TGTGCCAGCAGCTTTGGAACCCGGGCGGGTGGCTACACCTTC. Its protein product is CASSFGTRAGGYTF.

CDR3 sequence: CASSQDLQGTYNEQFF. The CDR3 DNA is TGTGCCAGCAGCCAAGATCTCCAGGGGACCTACAATGAGCAGTTCTTC. This chain joins TRBV3-1 (or the pseudogene TRBV3-2) and TRBJ2-1; weak D call: TRBD1 (6 bases). Germline CDR1 is LGHDT and CDR2 is YNNKEL (reference sequence). V lost 0 bases to trimming and J lost 2 bases, with 11 bases between them. There are 16 residues in the CDR3.

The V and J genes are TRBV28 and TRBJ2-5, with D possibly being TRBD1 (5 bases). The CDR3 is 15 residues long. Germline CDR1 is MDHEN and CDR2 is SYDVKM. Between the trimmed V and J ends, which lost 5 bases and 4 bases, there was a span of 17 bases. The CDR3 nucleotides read TGTGCCAGCAGTCCGTTGACAGTTCCAAGAGAGACCCAGTACTTC. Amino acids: CASSPLTVPRETQYF. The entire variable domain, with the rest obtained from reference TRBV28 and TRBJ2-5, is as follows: DVKVTQSSRYLVKRTGEKVFLECVQDMDHENMFWYRQDPGLGLRLIYFSYDVKMKEKGDIPEGYSVSREKKERFSLILESASTNQTSMYLCASSPLTVPRETQYFGPGTRLLVL.

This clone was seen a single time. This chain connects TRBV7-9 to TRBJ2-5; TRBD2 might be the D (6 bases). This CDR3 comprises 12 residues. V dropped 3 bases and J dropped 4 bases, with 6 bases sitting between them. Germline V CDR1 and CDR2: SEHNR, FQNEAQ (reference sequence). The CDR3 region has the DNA TGTGCCAGCAGCTTGGGACTAGAGACCCAGTACTTC. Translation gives CASSLGLETQYF. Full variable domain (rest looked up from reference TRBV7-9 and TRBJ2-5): DTGVSQNPRHKITKRGQNVTFRCDPISEHNRLYWYRQTLGQGPEFLTYFQNEAQLEKSRLLSDRFSAERPKGSFSTLEIQRTEQGDSAMYLCASSLGLETQYFGPGTRLLVL.

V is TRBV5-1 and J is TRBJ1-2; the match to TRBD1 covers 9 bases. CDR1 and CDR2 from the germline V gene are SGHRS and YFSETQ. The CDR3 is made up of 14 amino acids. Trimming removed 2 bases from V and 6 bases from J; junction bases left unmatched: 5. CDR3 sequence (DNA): TGCGCCAGCAGCTTCTACAGGGGGCAAGATGGCTACACCTTC. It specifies CASSFYRGQDGYTF.

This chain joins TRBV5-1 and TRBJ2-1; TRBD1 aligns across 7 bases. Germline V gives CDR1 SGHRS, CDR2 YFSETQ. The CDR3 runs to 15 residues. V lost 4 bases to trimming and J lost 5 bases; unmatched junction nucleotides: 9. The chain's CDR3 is CASSLRGGNDNEQFF. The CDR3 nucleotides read TGCGCCAGCAGCCTGCGAGGGGGCAACGACAATGAGCAGTTCTTC.

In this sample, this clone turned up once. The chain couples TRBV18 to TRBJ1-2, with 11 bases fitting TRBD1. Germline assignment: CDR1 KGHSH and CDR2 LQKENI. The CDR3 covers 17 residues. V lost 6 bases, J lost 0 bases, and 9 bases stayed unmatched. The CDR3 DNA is TGTGCCAGCTCGCCGGCCCGGGACAGGGGGTCTAACTATGGCTACACCTTC. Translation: CASSPARDRGSNYGYTF. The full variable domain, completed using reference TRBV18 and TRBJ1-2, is NAGVMQNPRHLVRRRGQEARLRCSPMKGHSHVYWYRQLPEEGLKFMVYLQKENIIDESGMPKERFSAEFPKEGPSILRIQQVVRGDSAAYFCASSPARDRGSNYGYTFGSGTRLTVV.

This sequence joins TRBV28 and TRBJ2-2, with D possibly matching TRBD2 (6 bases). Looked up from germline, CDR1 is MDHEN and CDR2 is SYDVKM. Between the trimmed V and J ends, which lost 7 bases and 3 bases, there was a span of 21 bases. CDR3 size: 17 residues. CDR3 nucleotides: TGTGCCAGCACCGAAGGATCGGGGGTTGGTGACACCGGGGAGCTGTTTTTT. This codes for CASTEGSGVGDTGELFF.

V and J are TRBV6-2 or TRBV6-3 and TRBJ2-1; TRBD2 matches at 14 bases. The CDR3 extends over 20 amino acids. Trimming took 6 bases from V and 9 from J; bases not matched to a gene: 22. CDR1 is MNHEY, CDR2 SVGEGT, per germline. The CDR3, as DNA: TGTGCCAGCAGCCCTTTCCTGACTAGCGGGGGGGTCAGTGGTTTTGTTGAGCAGTTCTTC. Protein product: CASSPFLTSGGVSGFVEQFF.

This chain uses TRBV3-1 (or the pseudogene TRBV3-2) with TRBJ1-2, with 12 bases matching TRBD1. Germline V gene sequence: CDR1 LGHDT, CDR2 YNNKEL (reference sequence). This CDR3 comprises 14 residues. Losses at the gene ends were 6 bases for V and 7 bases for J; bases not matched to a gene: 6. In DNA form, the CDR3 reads TGTGCCAGCAGGCAACGGGACAGGGGGCCTGGCTACACCTTC. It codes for CASRQRDRGPGYTF.

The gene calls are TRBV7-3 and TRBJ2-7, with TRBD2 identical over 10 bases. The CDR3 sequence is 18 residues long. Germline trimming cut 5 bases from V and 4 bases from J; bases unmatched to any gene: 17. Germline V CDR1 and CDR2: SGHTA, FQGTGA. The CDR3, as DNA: TGTGCCAGCAGCCGTCCGGGGCTAGCGGGAGCTTTTTCGTACGAGCAGTACTTC. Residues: CASSRPGLAGAFSYEQYF.

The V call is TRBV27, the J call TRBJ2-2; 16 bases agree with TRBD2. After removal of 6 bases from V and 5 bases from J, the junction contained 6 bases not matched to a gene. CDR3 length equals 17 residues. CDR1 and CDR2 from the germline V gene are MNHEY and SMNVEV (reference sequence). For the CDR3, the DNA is TGTGCCAGCAGGAAGGGACTAGCGGGAGGGCGGACCGGGGAGCTGTTTTTT. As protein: CASRKGLAGGRTGELFF.

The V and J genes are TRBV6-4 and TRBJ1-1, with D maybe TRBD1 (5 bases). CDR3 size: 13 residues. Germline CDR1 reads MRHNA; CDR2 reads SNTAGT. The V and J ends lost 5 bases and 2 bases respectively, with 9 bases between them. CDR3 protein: CASSTGFNTEAFF. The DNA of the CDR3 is TGTGCCAGCAGTACAGGATTCAACACTGAAGCTTTCTTT.

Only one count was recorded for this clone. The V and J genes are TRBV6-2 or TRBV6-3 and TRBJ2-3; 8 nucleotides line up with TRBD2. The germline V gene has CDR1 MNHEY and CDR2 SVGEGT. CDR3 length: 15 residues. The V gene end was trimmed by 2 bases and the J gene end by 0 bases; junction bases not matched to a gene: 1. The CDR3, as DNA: TGTGCCAGCAGTTACCGGGGGGGTAGCACAGATACGCAGTATTTT. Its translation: CASSYRGGSTDTQYF.

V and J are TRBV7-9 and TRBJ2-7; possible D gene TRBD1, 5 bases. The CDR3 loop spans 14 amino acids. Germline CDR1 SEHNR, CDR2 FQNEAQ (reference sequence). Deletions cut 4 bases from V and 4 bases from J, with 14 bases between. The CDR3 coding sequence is TGTGCCAGCAGCTCCCTCGGACACGGATACGAGCAGTACTTC. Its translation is CASSSLGHGYEQYF.

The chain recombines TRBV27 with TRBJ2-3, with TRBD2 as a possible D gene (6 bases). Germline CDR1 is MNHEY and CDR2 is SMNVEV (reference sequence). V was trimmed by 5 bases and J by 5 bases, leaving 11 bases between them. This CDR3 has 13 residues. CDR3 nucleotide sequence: TGTGCCAGCAGTCGGAGGGAGGAAGATACGCAGTATTTT. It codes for CASSRREEDTQYF.

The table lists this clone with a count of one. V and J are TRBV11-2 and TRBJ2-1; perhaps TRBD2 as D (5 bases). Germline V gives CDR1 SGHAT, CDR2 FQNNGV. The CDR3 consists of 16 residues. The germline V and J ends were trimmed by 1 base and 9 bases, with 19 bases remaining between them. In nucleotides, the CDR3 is TGTGCCAGCAGCTTAGCAGCGGTGGTTATATCCAGTGAGCAGTTCTTC. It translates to CASSLAAVVISSEQFF.